The 15 T cell receptor beta chains below were found in one sample sequenced in a study of cytomegalovirus exposure and HLA in healthy donors. 60 Vbeta and 13 Jbeta primers were used in PCR. Assay: immunoSEQ multiplex PCR; the TCRdb copy retains only in-frame clones and omits some. The ten most abundant clones cover 5.5% to 6.5% of a sample with 96,000 or so clones. The sequenced sample consisted of PBMCs. These receptors came from a girl aged 10-17 years in good health and CMV-seropositive.

The chain combines TRBV4-3 with TRBJ2-7, with 9 nucleotides matching TRBD2. This CDR3 has 17 amino acids. Germline CDR1 is LGHNA and CDR2 is YSLEER. V lost 0 bases, J lost 5 bases, and 11 bases stayed unmatched. The CDR3 spells CASSQEGTSLQVDEQYF. The CDR3 nucleotides read TGCGCCAGCAGCCAAGAAGGGACTAGCTTGCAGGTGGACGAGCAGTACTTC.

The CDR3 DNA reads TGTGCCTGGAGTGAGAGGACAGCGAACTATGGCTACACCTTC. Amino acids: CAWSERTANYGYTF. The gene calls are TRBV30 and TRBJ1-2; tentative D call: TRBD1 (6 bases). V dropped 1 base and J dropped 2 bases, with 11 bases sitting between them. The CDR3 spans 14 residues. CDR1 and CDR2 from the germline V gene are GTSNPN and SVGIG (reference sequence).

The rearrangement uses TRBV6-5 and TRBJ1-5, with 7 bases aligning to TRBD1. The germline gives CDR1 MNHEY, CDR2 SVGAGI. The CDR3 is made up of 13 amino acids. With V trimmed by 8 bases and J by 4 bases, 5 bases remained unmatched. CDR3 in amino acids: CASGRTGNQPQHF. CDR3 nucleotides: TGTGCCAGCGGCCGGACAGGAAATCAGCCCCAGCATTTT.

V gene TRBV25-1 combines with J gene TRBJ1-6; D call uncertain. This CDR3 is built from 14 residues. Trimming removed 8 bases from V and 9 bases from J, with 17 bases in between. The germline V gene encodes CDR1 MGHDK and CDR2 SYGVNS. This CDR3 is CASSEWARRSPLHF. CDR3 nucleotides: TGTGCCAGCTCCGAGTGGGCACGGCGTTCACCCCTCCACTTT.

This chain joins TRBV30 and TRBJ2-3; TRBD1 is a possible D gene (5 bases). Trimming removed 0 bases at V and 3 bases at J, with 13 bases between. The CDR3 is made up of 15 amino acids. Germline V CDR1 and CDR2: GTSNPN, SVGIG (reference sequence). The chain's CDR3 is CAWSVRLTATDTQYF. In DNA, the CDR3 is TGTGCCTGGAGTGTACGGCTGACAGCAACAGATACGCAGTATTTT.

The rearrangement links TRBV7-6 to TRBJ2-2; D is possibly TRBD1 (5 bases). The germline CDR1 and CDR2 sequences are SGHVS and FNYEAQ. This CDR3 is 16 amino acids long. V dropped 5 bases and J dropped 0 bases, with 13 bases sitting between them. The CDR3 is CASSVEDTSNTGELFF. DNA for the CDR3: TGTGCCAGCAGCGTTGAGGACACGTCGAACACCGGGGAGCTGTTTTTT.

This rearrangement joins TRBV14 to TRBJ2-1; 11 bases are shared with TRBD2. With V trimmed by 4 bases and J by 8 bases, 10 bases remained unmatched. The CDR3 covers 16 residues. Germline V CDR1 and CDR2: SGHDN, FVKESK. The CDR3 loop reads CASSRLELAGADEQFF. Here the CDR3 DNA reads TGTGCCAGCAGCCGATTGGAACTAGCGGGGGCGGATGAGCAGTTCTTC.

The J gene is TRBJ1-2, the V gene TRBV19; 7 bases fit TRBD1. Trimming at V came to 4 bases and at J to 1 base, leaving 15 bases not matched to a gene. The CDR3 contains 18 residues. Looked up from germline, CDR1 is LNHDA and CDR2 is SQIVND (reference sequence). CDR3 amino acids: CASSTWPGRQGVNYGYTF. Here the CDR3 DNA reads TGTGCCAGTAGTACCTGGCCTGGGAGACAGGGCGTTAACTATGGCTACACCTTC.

The V and J genes are TRBV19 and TRBJ2-7; 9 bases line up with TRBD2. Germline V CDR1 and CDR2: LNHDA, SQIVND (reference sequence). This CDR3 spans 15 amino acids. J was trimmed by 3 bases and V by 6 bases; bases with no gene match: 9. The CDR3 DNA reads as TGTGCCAGTAGGACAAACGCGGGGGGGCACTACGAGCAGTACTTC. Its translation is CASRTNAGGHYEQYF.

This sequence joins TRBV5-1 and TRBJ2-3; 9 bases map to TRBD1. This CDR3 spans 15 amino acids. Germline V gene sequence: CDR1 SGHRS, CDR2 YFSETQ. Losses at the gene ends were 4 bases for V and 4 bases for J; bases not matched to a gene: 7. The CDR3 nucleotides read TGCGCCAGCAGCCGGGACAGGGTTGTCGCAGATACGCAGTATTTT. This sequence encodes CASSRDRVVADTQYF.

The V and J genes are TRBV7-9 and TRBJ1-3; D is possibly TRBD1 (6 bases). The V gene's germline CDR1 is SEHNR and CDR2 FQNEAQ (reference sequence). This CDR3 is 17 amino acids long. V dropped 5 bases and J dropped 1 base, with 18 bases sitting between them. The CDR3 protein is CASSPNRGTYSGNTIYF. The CDR3 DNA reads TGTGCCAGCAGCCCAAATAGGGGGACCTATTCTGGAAACACCATATATTTT.

The chain recombines TRBV29-1 with TRBJ1-1; D is perhaps TRBD1 (5 bases). V was cut by 3 bases and J by 10 bases, with 12 bases left in between. The CDR3 sequence is 11 residues long. The germline V gene has CDR1 SQVTM and CDR2 ANQGSEA. The CDR3 DNA is TGCAGCGTTGATAGAGGCGGGGGAGCTTTCTTT. Amino acid sequence: CSVDRGGGAFF. The whole variable domain, remainder taken from reference TRBV29-1 and TRBJ1-1, is SAVISQKPSRDICQRGTSLTIQCQVDSQVTMMFWYRQQPGQSLTLIATANQGSEATYESGFVIDKFPISRPNLTFSTLTVSNMSPEDSSIYLCSVDRGGGAFFGQGTRLTVV.

V gene TRBV18 combines with J gene TRBJ1-2; 10 nucleotides align to TRBD1. This CDR3 region has 15 residues. Germline loops: CDR1 KGHSH, CDR2 LQKENI. V lost 3 bases, J lost 6 bases, and 7 bases stayed unmatched. CDR3 amino acids: CASSPSGTGEHGYTF. The CDR3 DNA is TGTGCCAGCTCACCTTCCGGGACAGGGGAGCATGGCTACACCTTC.

The V and J genes are TRBV19 and TRBJ1-2; D is possibly TRBD1 (5 bases). Germline V gives CDR1 LNHDA, CDR2 SQIVND (reference sequence). V lost 5 bases and J lost 2, with 15 bases in between. The CDR3 totals 15 residues. The CDR3 spells CASSPGRTLNYGYTF. The CDR3 region has the DNA TGTGCCAGTAGTCCAGGACGGACACTCAACTATGGCTACACCTTC.

The chain couples TRBV7-8 to TRBJ2-7; D might be TRBD1 (6 bases). The CDR3 is 15 amino acids. V was trimmed by 2 bases and J by 3 bases, leaving 14 bases between them. From germline, CDR1 is SGHVS and CDR2 FQNEAQ. Here the CDR3 reads CASSLLGHRSYEQYV. In DNA, the CDR3 is TGTGCCAGCAGCTTATTGGGACACCGAAGCTACGAGCAGTACGTC.